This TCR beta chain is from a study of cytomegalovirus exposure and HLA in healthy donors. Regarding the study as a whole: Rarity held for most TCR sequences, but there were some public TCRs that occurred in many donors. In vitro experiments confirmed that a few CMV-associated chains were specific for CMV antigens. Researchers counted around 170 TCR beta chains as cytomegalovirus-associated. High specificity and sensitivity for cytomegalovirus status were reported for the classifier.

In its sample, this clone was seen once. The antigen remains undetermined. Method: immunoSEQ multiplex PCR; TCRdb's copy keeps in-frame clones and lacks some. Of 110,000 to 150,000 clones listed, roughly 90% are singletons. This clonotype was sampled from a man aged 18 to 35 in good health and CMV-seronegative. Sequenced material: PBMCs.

CDR3 in amino acids: CASRPGTDHYEQYF. CDR3 nucleotide sequence: TGTGCCAGCAGGCCCGGGACAGATCACTACGAGCAGTACTTC. This rearrangement joins TRBV5-5 to TRBJ2-7; 7 bases line up with TRBD1. There are 14 residues in the CDR3. Germline CDR1 reads SGHKS; CDR2 reads YYEKEE (reference sequence). After removal of 5 bases from V and 3 bases from J, the junction contained 8 bases not matched to a gene.